This T cell receptor (beta chain) stems from a study of blood T cell repertoires in COVID-19. About the study: Samples came from the United States, Italy and Spain, spanning acute and convalescent COVID-19. T cells, B-cell-depleted T cells, or PBMCs provided the cDNA or gDNA that served as material.

Original processing notes: Amplifying reference gene primers gave estimates of nucleated cell counts. Sequencing was performed with immunoSEQ multiplex PCR; in TCRdb, only in-frame clones are kept and a portion is missing. The V and J calls and clone size are taken from that table; D and trimming were inferred from the DNA. The data hold 250,000 or so clones, with approximately 90% observed a single time. The germline V gene has CDR1 SEHNR and CDR2 FQNEAQ (reference sequence). The CDR3 covers 14 residues. The V and J ends lost 6 bases and 9 bases, in that order; junction bases with no gene match: 11.

The sequencing sample was made of peripheral blood. The chain links TRBV7-9 to TRBJ2-1; 7 bases match TRBD1. The TCR comes from a woman aged 40-49 years who had recovered from COVID-19. The CDR3 protein is CASRGITGAGEQFF. DNA for the CDR3: TGTGCCAGCAGGGGGATTACAGGGGCTGGTGAGCAGTTCTTC. Using reference TRBV7-9 and TRBJ2-1 for the parts outside the CDR3, the full variable domain is DTGVSQNPRHKITKRGQNVTFRCDPISEHNRLYWYRQTLGQGPEFLTYFQNEAQLEKSRLLSDRFSAERPKGSFSTLEIQRTEQGDSAMYLCASRGITGAGEQFFGPGTRLTVL.